The 22 T cell receptor beta chains below were found in one sample sequenced in a study of regulatory T cells in long-lasting Graves disease. According to the study, TCR beta libraries were built with iRepertoire HTBI primers and CDR3-region Arm-PCR. Using its own MiXCR run on the multiplex PCR reads, TCRdb lists one record per CDR3 protein. In the table there are about 560,000 distinct CDR3 sequences, around 15% of which are singletons. Time point reported: newly diagnosed GD, antithyroid drugs for less than 3 months. The TCR library was made from RNA that had been extracted from PBMCs in TRIzol. These data were also reused for a study on T cells in Graves' hyperthyroidism and ophthalmopathy.

Material: peripheral blood mononuclear cells (PBMCs), obtained at new diagnosis, from a patient treated with antithyroid drugs. These receptors were collected from a man between 18 and 35 years old with Graves disease.

This clonotype came up many times. J is TRBJ1-4 and V is TRBV12-3 or TRBV12-4; D gene uncertain. This CDR3 has 12 residues. V was shortened by 3 bases and J by 5 bases, with 4 bases between the two germline ends. This chain's CDR3 is CASSFGNEKLFF. CDR3 bases: TGTGCCAGCAGTTTTGGGAATGAAAAACTGTTTTTT.

This clonotype was counted at least ten times. In DNA, the CDR3 is TGCGCCAGCAGCTCCGAACGGGGCACAGATACGCAGTATTTT. Residues: CASSSERGTDTQYF. The V gene is TRBV5-1, the J gene TRBJ2-3; D remains unclear. Germline-derived CDR1 and CDR2 are SGHRS and YFSETQ. The CDR3 is made up of 14 amino acids. The ends were cut back, 3 bases at V and 1 base at J, with 9 bases in the middle.

This clonotype was observed at least ten times. This chain connects TRBV30 to TRBJ1-3, with no clear D. From germline, CDR1 is GTSNPN and CDR2 SVGIG (reference sequence). CDR3 length: 11 amino acids. The V end was cut by 8 bases, the J end by 0 bases, with 5 bases between. The CDR3 bases are TGTGCCGTGGACTCTGGAAACACCATATATTTT. Translating gives CAVDSGNTIYF.

This clonotype was observed many times. This chain links TRBV20-1 with TRBJ2-5; 7 nucleotides match TRBD2. CDR1 is DFQATT and CDR2 is SNEGSKA in the germline V gene (reference sequence). This CDR3 comprises 12 residues. CDR3 DNA: TGCAGCGCAAGGGACTACGGAGAGACCCAGTACTTC. This sequence encodes CSARDYGETQYF.

At least ten counts were recorded for this clonotype. This chain joins TRBV18 and TRBJ1-1, with D tentatively TRBD1 (5 bases). V lost 1 base to trimming and J lost 0 bases, with 6 bases between them. The CDR3 is 14 residues long. Germline V CDR1 and CDR2: KGHSH, LQKENI. The CDR3 sequence is CASSPQGMNTEAFF. In DNA form, the CDR3 reads TGTGCCAGCTCACCACAGGGGATGAACACTGAAGCTTTCTTT.

About this clonotype: A much larger clone lies one base from this, so it may be a read error. Here the CDR3 omits its conserved ending phenylalanine or tryptophan, so a read error is the likely source. The chain joins TRBV5-1 to TRBJ1-4; D is unresolved. This CDR3 comprises 12 residues. V was trimmed by 5 bases and J by 8 bases, leaving 10 bases between them. Germline V lookup: CDR1 SGHRS, CDR2 YFSETQ. CDR3 sequence reads: CASRRDEEKLFS. CDR3 DNA: TGCGCCAGCAGACGGGATGAAGAAAAACTGTTTTCT.

This clonotype was detected many times. The chain couples TRBV20-1 to TRBJ2-1, with TRBD2 matching over 12 bases. The CDR3 is made up of 15 amino acids. In germline, CDR1 is DFQATT, CDR2 SNEGSKA (reference sequence). Trimming at V came to 4 bases and at J to 4 bases, leaving 5 bases not matched to a gene. The CDR3 reads CSATGTSGPYNEQFF. In nucleotides, the CDR3 is TGCAGTGCTACAGGGACTAGCGGGCCTTACAATGAGCAGTTCTTC.

The chain has TRBV13 and TRBJ1-2; 8 bases agree with TRBD1. The J segment lost 4 bases and the V segment lost 4 bases, leaving 5 bases of the junction unmatched. The CDR3 extends over 14 amino acids. Germline CDR1 is PRHDT and CDR2 is FYEKMQ (reference sequence). CDR3 residues: CASSWDRSGYGYTF. Here the CDR3 DNA reads TGTGCCAGCAGCTGGGACAGGTCGGGCTATGGCTACACCTTC.

The sample holds a few counts of this clonotype. V gene TRBV5-1 combines with J gene TRBJ2-3, with no clear D. V was pared by 4 bases and J by 3 bases, with 18 bases between. The germline gives CDR1 SGHRS, CDR2 YFSETQ. CDR3 length: 16 amino acids. CDR3 region: CASSPYDTHATDTQYF. As DNA, the CDR3 is TGCGCCAGCAGCCCCTACGACACACACGCGACAGATACGCAGTATTTT.

This clonotype was detected only a few times. The gene calls are TRBV2 and TRBJ2-2; either TRBD1 or TRBD2 may supply D (5 bases each). V gave up 8 bases and J gave up 0 bases, with 13 bases separating them. Looked up from germline, CDR1 is SNHLY and CDR2 is FYNNEI. CDR3 length: 15 residues. The CDR3: CASRDDSANTGELFF. The CDR3 DNA reads as TGTGCCAGCCGGGACGATAGCGCGAACACCGGGGAGCTGTTTTTT.

This clonotype was seen only a few times. The chain carries TRBV27 and TRBJ2-2; possibly TRBD1 or TRBD2 for D (5 bases each). The V end lost 3 bases, the J end lost 8 bases, and 13 bases lay between the germline ends. Germline CDR1 reads MNHEY; CDR2 reads SMNVEV (reference sequence). The CDR3 covers 14 residues. Here the CDR3 DNA reads TGTGCCAGCAGTTTTGGGGGAAGTCTGGGGGAGCTGTTTTTT. Amino acids: CASSFGGSLGELFF.

This clonotype showed up just a few times. The CDR3, as DNA: TGTGCCAGCAGTGTGTCAGACAGGGCCTCCGCGCGAGTACTTAAACTGTTTTTT. Translated, it gives CASSVSDRASARVLKLFF. V is TRBV2 and J is TRBJ1-4, with 7 bases that match TRBD1. Trimming took 4 bases from V and 11 from J; bases not matched to a gene: 22. Germline CDR1 reads SNHLY; CDR2 reads FYNNEI. The CDR3 is 18 residues long.

This clonotype was counted only a few times. This sequence joins TRBV6-1 and TRBJ1-2; 9 nucleotides line up with TRBD1. The V and J ends lost 9 bases and 7 bases, in that order; junction bases with no gene match: 6. The length of the CDR3 is 12 residues. CDR1 MNHNS and CDR2 SASEGT come from the germline V gene. The CDR3 here is CASWDRAGGYTF. CDR3 sequence (DNA): TGTGCCAGTTGGGACAGGGCGGGTGGCTACACCTTC.

This clonotype was seen only a few times. The genes are TRBV27 and TRBJ2-5; a possible D gene is TRBD2 (5 bases). The CDR3 runs to 15 residues. Deletions cut 4 bases from V and 3 bases from J, with 15 bases between. Germline CDR1 is MNHEY and CDR2 is SMNVEV (reference sequence). CDR3 loop: CASSSDRLREETQYF. The CDR3 DNA is TGTGCCAGCAGTTCAGATCGTCTGAGGGAAGAGACCCAGTACTTC.

This clonotype has a handful of counts. The chain joins TRBV12-3 or TRBV12-4 to TRBJ1-1, with D possibly being TRBD1 (5 bases). CDR3 length: 12 amino acids. With 5 bases removed from V and 7 bases from J, the gap between germline ends came to 11 bases. CDR3 nucleotide sequence: TGTGCCAGCAGTCGCAATAGGGGTGAAGCTTTCTTT. Its translation: CASSRNRGEAFF.

A few counts support this clonotype. The V gene is TRBV18, the J gene TRBJ2-7; D remains unclear. V lost 3 bases and J lost 3, with 6 bases in between. The germline V gene encodes CDR1 KGHSH and CDR2 LQKENI. The CDR3 consists of 12 residues. CDR3 DNA: TGTGCCAGCTCACCTAGTTTCTACGAGCAGTACTTC. Translation: CASSPSFYEQYF.

This clonotype appeared a few times. DNA for the CDR3: TGTGCCAGCAGCCGGACTAGCGGGAGGGGAAGGAGCACAGATACGCAGTATTTT. Amino acids: CASSRTSGRGRSTDTQYF. The genes are TRBV13 and TRBJ2-3, with TRBD2 identical over 15 bases. This CDR3 has 18 amino acids. CDR1 is PRHDT, CDR2 FYEKMQ, per germline (reference sequence). V was clipped by 5 bases and J by 0 bases; unmatched bases: 6.

The J gene is TRBJ2-1, the V gene TRBV14, with D perhaps matching TRBD1 (5 bases). Trimming took 0 bases from V and 7 from J, leaving 13 bases between them. The germline V gene encodes CDR1 SGHDN and CDR2 FVKESK. CDR3 length equals 15 residues. The CDR3 spells CASSQEWGRWNEQFF. In DNA, the CDR3 is TGTGCCAGCAGCCAAGAATGGGGCCGGTGGAATGAGCAGTTCTTC. The whole variable domain, remainder taken from reference TRBV14 and TRBJ2-1, is EAGVTQFPSHSVIEKGQTVTLRCDPISGHDNLYWYRRVMGKEIKFLLHFVKESKQDESGMPNNRFLAERTGGTYSTLKVQPAELEDSGVYFCASSQEWGRWNEQFFGPGTRLTVL.

This sequence joins TRBV19 and TRBJ1-5, with 7 bases fitting TRBD1. The CDR3 consists of 17 residues. Germline V gene data show CDR1 as LNHDA and CDR2 as SQIVND (reference sequence). V shed 4 bases, J shed 0 bases, and the junction held 9 bases outside the gene matches. CDR3 sequence: CASSNRGGIYSNQPQHF. The CDR3 bases are TGTGCCAGTAGTAACAGGGGTGGTATATATAGCAATCAGCCCCAGCATTTT.

This chain connects TRBV14 to TRBJ2-1, with 14 bases aligning to TRBD2. Germline lookup yields CDR1 SGHDN and CDR2 FVKESK. V shed 0 bases and J 4 bases; nucleotides not matched to a gene: 5. The CDR3 is made up of 18 amino acids. CDR3 nucleotide sequence: TGTGCCAGCAGCCAAGAGGGACTAGCGGGAGTGCGGTACAATGAGCAGTTCTTC. Protein sequence: CASSQEGLAGVRYNEQFF.

This chain links TRBV7-6 with TRBJ2-2; D is perhaps TRBD2 (6 bases). Per germline, CDR1 SGHVS and CDR2 FNYEAQ. Between the trimmed V and J ends, which lost 5 bases and 7 bases, there was a span of 11 bases. The CDR3 length is 13 residues. CDR3 amino acids: CASSRGEFGELFF. The CDR3 DNA reads as TGTGCCAGCAGCCGCGGGGAGTTCGGGGAGCTGTTTTTT.

The genes are TRBV7-2 and TRBJ1-6, with no clear D. V gave up 2 bases and J gave up 0 bases, with 5 bases separating them. Germline V CDR1 and CDR2: SGHTA, FQGNSA. The CDR3 loop spans 15 amino acids. The CDR3 region is CASSLWSSYNSPLHF. In DNA, the CDR3 is TGTGCCAGCAGCTTATGGAGCTCCTATAATTCACCCCTCCACTTT. Full variable domain (rest looked up from reference TRBV7-2 and TRBJ1-6): GAGVSQSPSNKVTEKGKDVELRCDPISGHTALYWYRQSLGQGLEFLIYFQGNSAPDKSGLPSDRFSAERTGGSVSTLTIQRTQQEDSAVYLCASSLWSSYNSPLHFGNGTRLTVT.